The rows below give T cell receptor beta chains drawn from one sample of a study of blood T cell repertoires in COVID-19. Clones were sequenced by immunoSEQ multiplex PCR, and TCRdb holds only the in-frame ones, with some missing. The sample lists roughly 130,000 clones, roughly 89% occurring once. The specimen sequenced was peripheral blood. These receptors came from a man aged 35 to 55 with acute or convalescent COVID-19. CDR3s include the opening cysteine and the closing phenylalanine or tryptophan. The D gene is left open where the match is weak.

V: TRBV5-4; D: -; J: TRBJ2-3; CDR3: CASSFRTDTQYF
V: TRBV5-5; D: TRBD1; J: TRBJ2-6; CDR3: CASSLVGQGAGANVLTF
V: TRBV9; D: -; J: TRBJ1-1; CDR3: CASSVGSGAEAFF
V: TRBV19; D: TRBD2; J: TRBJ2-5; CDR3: CASSRTTTSGGAETQYF
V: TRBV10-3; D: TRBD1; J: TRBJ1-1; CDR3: CAILRGDRGRTEAFF
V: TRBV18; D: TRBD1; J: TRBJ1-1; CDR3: CASSLTGLNTEAFF
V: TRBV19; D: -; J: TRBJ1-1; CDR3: CASSIGVLAANTEAFF
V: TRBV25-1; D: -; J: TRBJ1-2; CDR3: CASKPHGYTF
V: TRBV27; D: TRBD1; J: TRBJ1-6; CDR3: CASTQGPLLPLHF
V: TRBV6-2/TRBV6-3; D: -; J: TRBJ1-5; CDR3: CASSRTASNQPQHF
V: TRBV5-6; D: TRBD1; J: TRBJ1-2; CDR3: CASSLGPGTGNYGYTF
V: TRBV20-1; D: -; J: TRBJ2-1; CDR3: CSAQYNEQFF
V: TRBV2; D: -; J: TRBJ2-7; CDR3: CASSGRRSAYEQYF